Detailed here is one T cell receptor beta chain. Its cognate antigen is unknown. Germline CDR1 SGHTA, CDR2 FQGNSA. V was trimmed by 5 bases and J by 4 bases, leaving 23 bases between them. CDR3 size: 17 residues. The data were obtained in a study of beta chain features in type 1 diabetes. About the research overall: The patients were much like the healthy donors in age, gender and cell yields. Notes on the study in general: The naive, central memory and Treg TCRB repertoires looked more alike in patients than they did in healthy donors. In every one of the four CD4+ subsets, TCRB CDR3s were moderately but significantly shorter in Type 1 diabetes patients. Reduced insertions and increased deletions marked VDJ junctions in type 1 diabetes patients.

Expressed TCRB transcripts got sequenced, as all isolated RNA was reverse transcribed. TCRdb's copy holds only in-frame clones and misses some; the assay was immunoSEQ multiplex PCR. This table has some 290,000 clones, 14% appearing once. Using CD45RO/CCR7/CD25/CD127/CD95/CD27, CD4+ naive, central memory, regulatory and stem cell-like memory cells were sorted. The clonotype originates from a man aged 30-40 years with type 1 diabetes. The chain links TRBV7-2 to TRBJ2-5; TRBD2 might be the D (6 bases). The sample comprised naive CD4+ T cells from blood. The CDR3 coding sequence is TGTGCCAGCAGCCCTGAAGGTGCGGGACGGGACTTAGAGACCCAGTACTTC. It specifies CASSPEGAGRDLETQYF. Drawing the rest from reference TRBV7-2 and TRBJ2-5, the complete variable domain is GAGVSQSPSNKVTEKGKDVELRCDPISGHTALYWYRQSLGQGLEFLIYFQGNSAPDKSGLPSDRFSAERTGGSVSTLTIQRTQQEDSAVYLCASSPEGAGRDLETQYFGPGTRLLVL.